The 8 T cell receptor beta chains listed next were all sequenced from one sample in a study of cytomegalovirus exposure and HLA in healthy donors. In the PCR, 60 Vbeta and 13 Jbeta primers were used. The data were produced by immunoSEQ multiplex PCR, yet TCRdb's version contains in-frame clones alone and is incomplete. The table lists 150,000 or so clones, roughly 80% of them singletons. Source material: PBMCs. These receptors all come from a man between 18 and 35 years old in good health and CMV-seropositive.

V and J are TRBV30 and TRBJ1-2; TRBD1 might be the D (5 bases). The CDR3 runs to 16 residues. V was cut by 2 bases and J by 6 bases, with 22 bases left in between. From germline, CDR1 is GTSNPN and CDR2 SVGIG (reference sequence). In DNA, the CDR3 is TGTGCCTGGAGTCCTTTCCGACAGTCTGGGAAAGATGGCTACACCTTC. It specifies CAWSPFRQSGKDGYTF. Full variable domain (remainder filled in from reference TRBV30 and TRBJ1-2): SQTIHQWPATLVQPVGSPLSLECTVEGTSNPNLYWYRQAAGRGLQLLFYSVGIGQISSEVPQNLSASRPQDRQFILSSKKLLLSDSGFYLCAWSPFRQSGKDGYTFGSGTRLTVV.

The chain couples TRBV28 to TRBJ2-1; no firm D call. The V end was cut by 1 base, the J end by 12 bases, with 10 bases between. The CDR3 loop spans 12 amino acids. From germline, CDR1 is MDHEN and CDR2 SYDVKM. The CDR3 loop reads CASSLSMTWQFF. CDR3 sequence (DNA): TGTGCCAGCAGTTTATCCATGACTTGGCAGTTCTTC.

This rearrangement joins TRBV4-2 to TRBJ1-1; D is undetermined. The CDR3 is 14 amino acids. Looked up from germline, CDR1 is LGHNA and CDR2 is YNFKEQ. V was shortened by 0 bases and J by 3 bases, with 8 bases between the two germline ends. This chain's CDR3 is CASSQEGADTEAFF. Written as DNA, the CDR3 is TGTGCCAGCAGCCAAGAAGGAGCGGACACTGAAGCTTTCTTT.

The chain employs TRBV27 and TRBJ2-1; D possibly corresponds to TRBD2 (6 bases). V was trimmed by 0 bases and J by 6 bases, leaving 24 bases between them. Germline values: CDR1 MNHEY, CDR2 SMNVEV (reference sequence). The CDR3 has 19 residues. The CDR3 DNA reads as TGTGCCAGCAGTTTATCGCCGCGAAGGATGGGCGGGGACTTCAATGAGCAGTTCTTC. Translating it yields CASSLSPRRMGGDFNEQFF.

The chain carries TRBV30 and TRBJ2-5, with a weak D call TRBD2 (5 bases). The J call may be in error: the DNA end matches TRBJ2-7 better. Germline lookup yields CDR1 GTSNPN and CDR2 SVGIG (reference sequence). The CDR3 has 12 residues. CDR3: CAWTRGNYEQYF. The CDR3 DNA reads TGTGCCTGGACTCGGGGAAACTACGAGCAGTACTTC.

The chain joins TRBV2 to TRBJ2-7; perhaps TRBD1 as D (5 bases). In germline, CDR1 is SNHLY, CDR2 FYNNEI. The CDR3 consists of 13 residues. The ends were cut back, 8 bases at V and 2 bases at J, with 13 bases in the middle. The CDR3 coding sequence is TGTGCCAGCCTACAGGCCTTCCCCTACGAGCAGTACTTC. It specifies CASLQAFPYEQYF.

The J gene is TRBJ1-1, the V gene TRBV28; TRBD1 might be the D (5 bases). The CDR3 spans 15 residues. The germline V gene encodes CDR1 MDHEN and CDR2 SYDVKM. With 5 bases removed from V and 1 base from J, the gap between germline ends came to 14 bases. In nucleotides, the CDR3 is TGTGCCAGCAGTCAACTCCAGGGTTCGAACACTGAAGCTTTCTTT. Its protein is CASSQLQGSNTEAFF.

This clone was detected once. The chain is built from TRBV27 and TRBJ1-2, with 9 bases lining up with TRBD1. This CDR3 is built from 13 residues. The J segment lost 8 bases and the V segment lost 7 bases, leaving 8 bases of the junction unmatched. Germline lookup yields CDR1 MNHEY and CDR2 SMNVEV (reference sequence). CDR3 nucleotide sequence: TGTGCCAGCAAAACAGGGGGCATCCGCGGCTACACCTTC. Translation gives CASKTGGIRGYTF.